The next 27 T cell receptor beta chains were all read from a single sample in a study of radiotherapy plus CTLA-4 blockade in lung cancer. Profiling relied on immunoSEQ multiplex PCR, and the TCRdb table lists in-frame clones only, not all of them. The data show nearly 95,000 clones, with 80% to 85% seen just once and roughly 23% held by the top ten. Specimen: peripheral blood, collected from a patient treated with radiotherapy plus ipilimumab. Every receptor here comes from a human donor with non-small cell lung cancer that progressed on radiotherapy plus ipilimumab.

The V call is TRBV27, the J call TRBJ2-2; D gene ambiguous. The germline CDR1 and CDR2 sequences are MNHEY and SMNVEV (reference sequence). Between the trimmed V and J ends, which lost 1 base and 2 bases, there was a span of 2 bases. The CDR3 is made up of 13 amino acids. The CDR3 protein is CASSLFNTGELFF. The DNA of the CDR3 is TGTGCCAGCAGTTTATTTAACACCGGGGAGCTGTTTTTT.

This clone was found once. The rearrangement joins TRBV7-9 to TRBJ2-3; 8 bases match TRBD2. The CDR3 sequence is 13 residues long. CDR1 SEHNR and CDR2 FQNEAQ come from the germline V gene (reference sequence). With V trimmed by 5 bases and J by 10 bases, 8 bases remained unmatched. CDR3 amino acids: CASSRTSPEPQYF. In DNA, the CDR3 is TGTGCCAGCAGCCGGACTAGCCCCGAGCCGCAGTATTTT.

The V call is TRBV6-1, the J call TRBJ1-2, with D perhaps TRBD1 (6 bases). Trimming cost V 8 bases and J 6 bases, with 13 bases left between them. The CDR3 runs 12 residues. Germline-derived CDR1 and CDR2 are MNHNS and SASEGT. CDR3 sequence: CASSLGADGYTF. CDR3 bases: TGTGCCAGCTCGCTGGGGGCGGATGGCTACACCTTC.

The chain links TRBV29-1 to TRBJ2-1; 7 bases are a match to TRBD2. Germline-derived CDR1 and CDR2 are SQVTM and ANQGSEA. J gave up 0 bases and V 7 bases, and 3 bases lay outside the gene matches. The CDR3 has 13 amino acids. Here the CDR3 DNA reads TGCAGCGCCCGACTAGCCTCCTACAATGAGCAGTTCTTC. It yields the protein CSARLASYNEQFF.

This clone was found a few times. The rearrangement uses TRBV28 and TRBJ2-7; TRBD2 matches 10 bases. CDR3 size: 13 residues. Germline V gives CDR1 MDHEN, CDR2 SYDVKM. V gave up 6 bases and J gave up 3 bases; unmatched junction bases: 2. CDR3 bases: TGTGCCAGCAGACCTAGCGGGAGCTACGAGCAGTACGTC. This encodes CASRPSGSYEQYV.

About this clone itself: The sample has other DNA sequences that encode this CDR3 too. The rearrangement uses TRBV11-2 and TRBJ2-7; possibly TRBD1 for D (6 bases). Trimming left V 1 base short and J 4 bases short, with 11 bases between. The CDR3 has 14 amino acids. Germline CDR1 and CDR2: SGHAT and FQNNGV. The CDR3, as DNA: TGTGCCAGCAGCTTAGTGGACAGCTCATACGAGCAGTACTTC. Amino acid sequence: CASSLVDSSYEQYF.

The chain recombines TRBV5-6 with TRBJ1-5; D is unclear. V lost 2 bases and J lost 8, with 14 bases in between. The CDR3 runs to 14 residues. CDR1 and CDR2 from the germline V gene are SGHDT and YYEEEE. The CDR3 loop is CASSLQGYREPQHF. CDR3 bases: TGTGCCAGCAGCTTACAAGGCTATCGAGAGCCCCAGCATTTT.

V is TRBV25-1 and J is TRBJ1-2; TRBD1 might be the D (5 bases). V lost 5 bases to trimming and J lost 1 base, with 17 bases between them. The germline gives CDR1 MGHDK, CDR2 SYGVNS. This CDR3 is 16 amino acids long. CDR3 sequence reads: CASSSSTGTINYGYTF. The DNA for the CDR3 is TGTGCCAGCAGTTCTTCAACAGGAACCATTAACTATGGCTACACCTTC.

The gene calls are TRBV10-1 and TRBJ1-2, with 9 bases identical to TRBD1. Germline V lookup: CDR1 WNHNN, CDR2 SYGVQD (reference sequence). V dropped 8 bases and J dropped 5; count of bases not matched to a gene: 15. This CDR3 is 16 amino acids long. CDR3 bases: TGCGCCAGCCCTCACCCCCGGACAGGGGAAGGGTATGGCTACACCTTC. It encodes CASPHPRTGEGYGYTF.

Only one count was recorded for this clone. This sequence joins TRBV5-8 and TRBJ2-2; 7 bases line up with TRBD1. The CDR3 consists of 16 residues. CDR1 is SGHTS, CDR2 YDEGEE, per germline. Trimming took 5 bases from V and 2 from J; bases not matched to a gene: 9. The chain's CDR3 is CASSYRGQANTGELFF. CDR3 sequence (DNA): TGTGCCAGCAGTTACCGAGGACAGGCTAACACCGGGGAGCTGTTTTTT.

The chain joins TRBV5-1 to TRBJ2-5; 8 bases fit TRBD2. The CDR3 sequence is 14 residues long. The trim removed 8 bases at V and 5 bases at J, leaving 11 bases unmatched. Germline lookup yields CDR1 SGHRS and CDR2 YFSETQ. Here the CDR3 reads CASSPGLVGETQYF. In nucleotides, the CDR3 is TGCGCCAGTTCACCGGGACTAGTCGGGGAGACCCAGTACTTC.

V is TRBV5-6 and J is TRBJ2-2, with 8 nucleotides matching TRBD1. V was clipped by 4 bases and J by 4 bases; unmatched bases: 3. CDR3 length: 14 amino acids. From germline, CDR1 is SGHDT and CDR2 YYEEEE. The CDR3 bases are TGTGCCAGCAGCCCAGGGACAGGCACCGGGGAGCTGTTTTTT. Its translation: CASSPGTGTGELFF.

V is TRBV30 and J is TRBJ1-2, with D possibly TRBD1 on 5 matching bases. The CDR3 spans 10 residues. Trimming stripped 8 bases from V and 8 bases from J, with 12 bases between. Per the germline V gene, CDR1 is GTSNPN and CDR2 is SVGIG (reference sequence). In nucleotides, the CDR3 is TGTGCCCTTGGCGGGGACGGCTACACCTTC. Translation gives CALGGDGYTF.

The chain is built from TRBV6-5 and TRBJ2-7, with D hard to call. V lost 2 bases and J 5 bases, leaving 10 bases between the germline ends. Germline values: CDR1 MNHEY, CDR2 SVGAGI. The CDR3 totals 13 residues. The CDR3 nucleotides are TGTGCCAGCAGTTACACCAACACAGACGAGCAGTACTTC. Encoded protein: CASSYTNTDEQYF.

V and J are TRBV6-5 and TRBJ2-1; no definite D call. Germline V gene data show CDR1 as MNHEY and CDR2 as SVGAGI. This CDR3 spans 13 amino acids. Trimming removed 0 bases from V and 7 bases from J, with 7 bases in between. CDR3 DNA sequence: TGTGCCAGCAGTTACTCGACTTGGAATGAGCAGTTCTTC. It yields the protein CASSYSTWNEQFF.

The rearrangement uses TRBV5-4 and TRBJ1-4; a possible D gene is TRBD1 (5 bases). The germline CDR1 and CDR2 sequences are SGHNT and YYREEE (reference sequence). CDR3 length: 17 amino acids. Trimming cost V 0 bases and J 0 bases, with 12 bases left between them. This chain's CDR3 is CASSLGAGKATNEKLFF. CDR3 bases: TGTGCCAGCAGCTTGGGGGCAGGGAAGGCAACTAATGAAAAACTGTTTTTT. Supplemented by reference TRBV5-4 and TRBJ1-4, the full variable domain reads ETGVTQSPTHLIKTRGQQVTLRCSSQSGHNTVSWYQQALGQGPQFIFQYYREEENGRGNFPPRFSGLQFPNYSSELNVNALELDDSALYLCASSLGAGKATNEKLFFGSGTQLSVL.

This rearrangement joins TRBV18 to TRBJ2-2; 8 nucleotides match TRBD2. This CDR3 has 16 amino acids. CDR1 and CDR2 from the germline V gene are KGHSH and LQKENI. V lost 1 base and J lost 5; bases outside the gene matches: 6. CDR3: CASSPLPGRETGELFF. The DNA of the CDR3 is TGTGCCAGCTCACCACTTCCCGGGAGGGAGACCGGGGAGCTGTTTTTT.

The chain combines TRBV9 with TRBJ2-2; perhaps TRBD2 as D (6 bases). Germline CDR1 reads SGDLS; CDR2 reads YYNGEE. The length of the CDR3 is 14 residues. The germline V and J ends were trimmed by 4 bases and 6 bases, with 13 bases remaining between them. CDR3 region: CASSTLTRPGELFF. CDR3 sequence (DNA): TGTGCCAGCAGCACCTTGACTAGACCCGGGGAGCTGTTTTTT.

The chain has TRBV21-1 and TRBJ2-5; TRBD1 reflects the table's D call only, with no check against the DNA. TRBV21-1 is recorded as a pseudogene. The CDR3 runs to 13 residues. CDR3 region: CASSTWTVETQYF. The CDR3 DNA reads as TGTGCCAGCAGCACGTGGACAGTGGAGACCCAGTACTTC.

The V call is TRBV9, the J call TRBJ2-7, with D uncertain. CDR1 SGDLS and CDR2 YYNGEE come from the germline V gene. With 4 bases removed from V and 0 bases from J, the gap between germline ends came to 11 bases. The CDR3 loop spans 14 amino acids. In DNA, the CDR3 is TGTGCCAGCAGCCCGAGCCTACCCTCCTACGAGCAGTACTTC. Translation: CASSPSLPSYEQYF.

The V and J genes are TRBV6-6 and TRBJ2-3; TRBD2 matches at 8 bases. The V gene end was trimmed by 0 bases and the J gene end by 5 bases; junction bases not matched to a gene: 7. CDR1 is MNHNY, CDR2 SVGAGI, per germline (reference sequence). There are 16 residues in the CDR3. CDR3 loop: CASSYSSGRGVDTQYF. As DNA, the CDR3 is TGTGCCAGCAGTTACTCCTCCGGGAGGGGTGTAGATACGCAGTATTTT.

The J gene is TRBJ1-5, the V gene TRBV30; D gene ambiguous. The V and J ends lost 4 bases and 4 bases respectively, with 11 bases between them. The CDR3 totals 13 residues. Germline CDR1 reads GTSNPN; CDR2 reads SVGIG (reference sequence). CDR3 sequence reads: CAWNSQRNQPQHF. CDR3 nucleotides: TGTGCCTGGAATTCGCAGCGAAATCAGCCCCAGCATTTT.

This chain uses TRBV7-2 with TRBJ1-5, with 7 bases fitting TRBD1. V shed 5 bases, J shed 4 bases, and the junction held 11 bases outside the gene matches. Looked up from germline, CDR1 is SGHTA and CDR2 is FQGNSA. The length of the CDR3 is 16 residues. CDR3 sequence (DNA): TGTGCCAGCAGCCCAAAAACAGGGGATCGGAATCAGCCCCAGCATTTT. Residues: CASSPKTGDRNQPQHF. Filled out from reference TRBV7-2 and TRBJ1-5, the complete variable domain reads GAGVSQSPSNKVTEKGKDVELRCDPISGHTALYWYRQSLGQGLEFLIYFQGNSAPDKSGLPSDRFSAERTGGSVSTLTIQRTQQEDSAVYLCASSPKTGDRNQPQHFGDGTRLSIL.

This clone has more than one count but fewer than ten. The chain links TRBV2 to TRBJ2-1; D unresolved. Germline assignment: CDR1 SNHLY and CDR2 FYNNEI. Trimming stripped 8 bases from V and 15 bases from J, with 17 bases between. The CDR3 contains 11 residues. In DNA form, the CDR3 reads TGTGCCAGCGCAACGAACTACAGAGCGTTCTTC. Translating gives CASATNYRAFF.

The chain combines TRBV5-4 with TRBJ2-7; maybe TRBD2 (5 bases). Germline V lookup: CDR1 SGHNT, CDR2 YYREEE (reference sequence). Trimming took 0 bases from V and 0 from J, leaving 10 bases between them. The CDR3 extends over 15 amino acids. The CDR3 DNA reads as TGTGCCAGCAGCTTGGGGATTAGCGTCTCCTACGAGCAGTACTTC. This sequence encodes CASSLGISVSYEQYF.

CDR3 protein: CASSFRNAYLDTQYF. CDR3 DNA sequence: TGTGCCAGCAGCTTCCGAAATGCCTACCTAGATACGCAGTATTTT. V gene TRBV7-2 combines with J gene TRBJ2-3; D is unclear. The germline CDR1 and CDR2 sequences are SGHTA and FQGNSA. With 3 bases removed from V and 5 bases from J, the gap between germline ends came to 15 bases. The CDR3 length is 15 residues.

The V and J genes are TRBV9 and TRBJ2-1; D may match TRBD1 or TRBD2 (5 bases each). V was shortened by 4 bases and J by 13 bases, with 12 bases between the two germline ends. Germline V lookup: CDR1 SGDLS, CDR2 YYNGEE. CDR3 length: 11 residues. DNA for the CDR3: TGTGCCAGCAGCCCCGGGGCGAATCAGTTCTTC. Its translation is CASSPGANQFF.